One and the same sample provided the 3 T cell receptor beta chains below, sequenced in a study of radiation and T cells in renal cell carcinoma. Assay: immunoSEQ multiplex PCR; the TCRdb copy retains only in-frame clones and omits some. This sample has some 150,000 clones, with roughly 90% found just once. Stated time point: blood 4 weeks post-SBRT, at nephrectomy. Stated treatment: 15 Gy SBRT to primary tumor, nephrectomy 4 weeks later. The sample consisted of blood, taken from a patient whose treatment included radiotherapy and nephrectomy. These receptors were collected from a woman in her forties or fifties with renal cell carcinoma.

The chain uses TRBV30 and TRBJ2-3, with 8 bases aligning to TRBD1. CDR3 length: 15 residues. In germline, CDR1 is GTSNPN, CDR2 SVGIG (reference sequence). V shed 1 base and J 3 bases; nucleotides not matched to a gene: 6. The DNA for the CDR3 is TGTGCCTGGAGTGCAGGGACAGGTTTGACAGATACGCAGTATTTT. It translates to CAWSAGTGLTDTQYF.

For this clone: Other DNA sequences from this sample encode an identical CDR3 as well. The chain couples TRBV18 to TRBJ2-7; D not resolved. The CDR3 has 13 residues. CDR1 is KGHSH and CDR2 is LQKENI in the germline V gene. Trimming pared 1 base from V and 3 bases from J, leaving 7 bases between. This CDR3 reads CASSPLRGYEQYF. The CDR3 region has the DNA TGTGCCAGCTCACCACTACGTGGCTACGAGCAGTACTTC.

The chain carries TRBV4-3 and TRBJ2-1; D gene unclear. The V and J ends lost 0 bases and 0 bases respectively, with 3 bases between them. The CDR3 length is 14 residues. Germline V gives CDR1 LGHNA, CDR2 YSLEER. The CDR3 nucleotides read TGCGCCAGCAGCCAAGATACCTCCTACAATGAGCAGTTCTTC. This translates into CASSQDTSYNEQFF.